This T cell receptor (beta chain) was retrieved from a study of chemoradiotherapy in HPV16-positive cancers. Study at large: Candidate HPV-specific clones and shared TCR motifs came from a couple of HPV16-positive patients. The study, taken as a whole, reports: During treatment, candidate HPV-specific clones and E7-related motifs expanded in tumor.

CDR1 and CDR2 from the germline V gene are SGDLS and YYNGEE. This CDR3 comprises 18 residues. Trimming shortened V by 0 bases and J by 0 bases, and 16 bases separated the two germline ends. As regards this clone: The antigen is unknown.

Repeated repertoire sampling spanned the course of chemoradiotherapy. Assay used: immunoSEQ multiplex PCR; TCRdb lists only in-frame clones, some missing. Among 13,000 or so clones listed, approximately 85% were seen once. The chain employs TRBV9 and TRBJ2-1; D not certain. This sequence originates from a human donor with HPV-associated anogenital cancer. The specimen comprised blood, sampled from a patient who underwent chemoradiotherapy. The CDR3 reads CASSVVGVPENSYNEQFF. The CDR3, as DNA: TGTGCCAGCAGCGTAGTGGGTGTTCCGGAGAACTCCTACAATGAGCAGTTCTTC. The full variable domain, in which reference TRBV9 and TRBJ2-1 provide the parts outside the CDR3, is DSGVTQTPKHLITATGQRVTLRCSPRSGDLSVYWYQQSLDQGLQFLIQYYNGEERAKGNILERFSAQQFPDLHSELNLSSLELGDSALYFCASSVVGVPENSYNEQFFGPGTRLTVL.